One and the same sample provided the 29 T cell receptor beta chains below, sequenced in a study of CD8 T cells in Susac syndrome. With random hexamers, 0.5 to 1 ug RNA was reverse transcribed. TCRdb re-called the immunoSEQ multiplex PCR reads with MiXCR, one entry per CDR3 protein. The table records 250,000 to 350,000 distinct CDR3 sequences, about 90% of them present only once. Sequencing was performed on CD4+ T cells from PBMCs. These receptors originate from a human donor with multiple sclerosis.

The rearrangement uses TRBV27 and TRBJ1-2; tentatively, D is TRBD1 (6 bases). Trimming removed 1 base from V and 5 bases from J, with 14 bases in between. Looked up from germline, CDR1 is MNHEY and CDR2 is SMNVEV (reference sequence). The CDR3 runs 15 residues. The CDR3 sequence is CASSLWGGFTYGYTF. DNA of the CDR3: TGTGCCAGCAGTTTATGGGGGGGCTTTACTTATGGCTACACCTTC.

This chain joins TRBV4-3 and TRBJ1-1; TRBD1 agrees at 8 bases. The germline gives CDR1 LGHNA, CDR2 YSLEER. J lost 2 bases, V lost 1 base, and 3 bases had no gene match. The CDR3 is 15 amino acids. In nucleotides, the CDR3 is TGCGCCAGCAGCCAAGGGACAGGGCTTAACACTGAAGCTTTCTTT. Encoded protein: CASSQGTGLNTEAFF.

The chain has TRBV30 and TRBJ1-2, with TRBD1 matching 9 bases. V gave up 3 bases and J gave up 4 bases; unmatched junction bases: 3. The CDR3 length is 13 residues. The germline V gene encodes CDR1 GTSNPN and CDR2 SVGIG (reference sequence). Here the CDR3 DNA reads TGTGCCTGGAGGGGGGACAGGGCCTATGGCTACACCTTC. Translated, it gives CAWRGDRAYGYTF.

CDR3 DNA sequence: TGTGCCAGCCGTTGGACAGACAACTATGGCTACACCTTC. Amino acid sequence: CASRWTDNYGYTF. The chain employs TRBV2 and TRBJ1-2; TRBD1 might be the D (6 bases). CDR3 length: 13 amino acids. From germline, CDR1 is SNHLY and CDR2 FYNNEI. V dropped 8 bases and J dropped 2 bases, with 12 bases sitting between them.

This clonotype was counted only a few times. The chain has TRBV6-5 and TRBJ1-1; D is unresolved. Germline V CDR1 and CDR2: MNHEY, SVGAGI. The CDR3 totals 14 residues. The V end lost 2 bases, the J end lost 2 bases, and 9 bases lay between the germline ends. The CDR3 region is CASSYTGSNTEAFF. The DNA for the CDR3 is TGTGCCAGCAGTTACACGGGGTCCAACACTGAAGCTTTCTTT.

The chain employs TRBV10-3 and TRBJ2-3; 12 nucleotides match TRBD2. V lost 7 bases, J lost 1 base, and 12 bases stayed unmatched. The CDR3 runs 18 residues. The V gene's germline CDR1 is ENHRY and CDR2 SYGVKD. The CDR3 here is CAIKRTSGDGTGTDTQYF. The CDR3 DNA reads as TGTGCCATCAAAAGGACTAGCGGGGATGGCACAGGCACAGATACGCAGTATTTT.

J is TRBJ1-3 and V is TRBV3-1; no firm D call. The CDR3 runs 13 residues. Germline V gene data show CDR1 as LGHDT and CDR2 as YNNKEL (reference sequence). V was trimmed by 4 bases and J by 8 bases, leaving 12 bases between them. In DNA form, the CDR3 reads TGTGCCAGCAGCCCCATTTGGGGAGACACCATATATTTT. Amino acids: CASSPIWGDTIYF.

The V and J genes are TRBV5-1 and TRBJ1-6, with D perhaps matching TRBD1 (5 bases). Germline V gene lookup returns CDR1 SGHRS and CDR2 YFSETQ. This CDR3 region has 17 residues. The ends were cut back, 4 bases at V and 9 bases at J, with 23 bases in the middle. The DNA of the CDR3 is TGCGCCAGCAGCCGTGGTGGTGGGGGGGAATCTGGTTCACCCCTCCACTTT. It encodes CASSRGGGGESGSPLHF.

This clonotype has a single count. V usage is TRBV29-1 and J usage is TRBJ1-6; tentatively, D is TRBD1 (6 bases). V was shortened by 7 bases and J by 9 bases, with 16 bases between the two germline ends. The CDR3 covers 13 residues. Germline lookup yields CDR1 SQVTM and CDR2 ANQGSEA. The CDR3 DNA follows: TGCAGCGCATCACAGGGTGGGGGTTCACCCCTCCACTTT. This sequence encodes CSASQGGGSPLHF.

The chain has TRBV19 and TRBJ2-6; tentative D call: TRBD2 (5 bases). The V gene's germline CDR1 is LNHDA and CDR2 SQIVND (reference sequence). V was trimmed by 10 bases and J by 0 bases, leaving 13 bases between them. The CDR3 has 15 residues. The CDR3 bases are TGTGCCACCTTACTAGTTTCCTCTGGGGCCAACGTCCTGACTTTC. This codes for CATLLVSSGANVLTF. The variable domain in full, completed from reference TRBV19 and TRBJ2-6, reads DGGITQSPKYLFRKEGQNVTLSCEQNLNHDAMYWYRQDPGQGLRLIYYSQIVNDFQKGDIAEGYSVSREKKESFPLTVTSAQKNPTAFYLCATLLVSSGANVLTFGAGSRLTVL.

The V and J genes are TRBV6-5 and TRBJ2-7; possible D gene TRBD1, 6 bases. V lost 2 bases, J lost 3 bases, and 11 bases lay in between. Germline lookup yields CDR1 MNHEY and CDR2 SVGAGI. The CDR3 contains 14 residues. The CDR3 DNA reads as TGTGCCAGCAGTTACCGTGGGACATACTACGAGCAGTACTTC. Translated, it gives CASSYRGTYYEQYF.

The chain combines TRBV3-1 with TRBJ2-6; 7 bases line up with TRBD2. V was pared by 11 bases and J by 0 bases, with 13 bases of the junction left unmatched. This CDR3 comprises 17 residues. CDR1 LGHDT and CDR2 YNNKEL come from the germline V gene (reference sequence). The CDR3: CAASLGEGNSGANVLTF. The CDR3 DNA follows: TGTGCCGCGTCCCTTGGGGAGGGGAACTCTGGGGCCAACGTCCTGACTTTC.

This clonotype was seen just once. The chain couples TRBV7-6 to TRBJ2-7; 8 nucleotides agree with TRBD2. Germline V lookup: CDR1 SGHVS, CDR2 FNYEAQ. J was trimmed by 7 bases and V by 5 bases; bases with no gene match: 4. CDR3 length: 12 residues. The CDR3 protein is CASSRSGMEQYF. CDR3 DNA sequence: TGTGCCAGCAGCCGTAGCGGGATGGAGCAGTACTTC.

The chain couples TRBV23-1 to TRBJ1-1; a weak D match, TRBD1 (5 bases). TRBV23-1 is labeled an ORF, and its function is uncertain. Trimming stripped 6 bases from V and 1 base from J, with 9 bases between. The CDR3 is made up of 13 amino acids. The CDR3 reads CASSTGPNTEAFF. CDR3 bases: TGCGCCAGCAGCACGGGACCGAACACTGAAGCTTTCTTT.

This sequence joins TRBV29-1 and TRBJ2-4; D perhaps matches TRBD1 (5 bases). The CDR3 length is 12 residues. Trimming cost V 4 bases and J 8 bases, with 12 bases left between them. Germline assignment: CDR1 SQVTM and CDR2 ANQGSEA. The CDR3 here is CSVGPRVDIQYF. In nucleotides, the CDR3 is TGCAGCGTTGGGCCCAGGGTGGACATTCAGTACTTC.

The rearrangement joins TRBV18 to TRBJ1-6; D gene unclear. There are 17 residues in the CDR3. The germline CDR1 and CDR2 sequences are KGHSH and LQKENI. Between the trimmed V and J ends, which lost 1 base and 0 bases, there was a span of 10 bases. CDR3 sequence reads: CASSPLEASSYNSPLHF. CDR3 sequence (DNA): TGTGCCAGCTCACCACTGGAGGCGAGCTCCTATAATTCACCCCTCCACTTT.

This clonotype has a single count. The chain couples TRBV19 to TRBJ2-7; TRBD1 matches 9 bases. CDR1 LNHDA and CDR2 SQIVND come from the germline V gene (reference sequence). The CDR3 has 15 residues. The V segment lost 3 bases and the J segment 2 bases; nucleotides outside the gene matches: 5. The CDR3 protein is CASSMAGTGPYEQYF. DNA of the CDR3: TGTGCCAGTAGTATGGCCGGGACAGGGCCCTACGAGCAGTACTTC.

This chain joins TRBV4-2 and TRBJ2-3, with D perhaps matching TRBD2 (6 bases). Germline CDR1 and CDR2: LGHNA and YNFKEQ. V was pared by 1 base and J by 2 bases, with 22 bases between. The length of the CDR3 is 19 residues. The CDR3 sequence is CASSQVVRGSGVITDTQYF. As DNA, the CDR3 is TGTGCCAGCAGCCAAGTGGTTCGGGGGAGCGGAGTGATCACAGATACGCAGTATTTT.

For the CDR3, the DNA is TGTGCCAGTAGTATGACGGCAGGGAAGAACTATGGCTACACCTTC. Translation gives CASSMTAGKNYGYTF. The chain is built from TRBV19 and TRBJ1-2; D perhaps matches TRBD1 (5 bases). The CDR3 is made up of 15 amino acids. Germline V gives CDR1 LNHDA, CDR2 SQIVND (reference sequence). Trimming removed 3 bases at V and 2 bases at J, with 13 bases between.

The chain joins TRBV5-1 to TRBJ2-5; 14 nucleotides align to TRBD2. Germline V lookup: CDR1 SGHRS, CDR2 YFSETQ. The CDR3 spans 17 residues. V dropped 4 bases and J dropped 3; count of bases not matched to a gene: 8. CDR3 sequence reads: CASSPRTSGGNEETQYF. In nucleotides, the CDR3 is TGCGCCAGCAGCCCGAGGACTAGCGGGGGGAATGAAGAGACCCAGTACTTC.

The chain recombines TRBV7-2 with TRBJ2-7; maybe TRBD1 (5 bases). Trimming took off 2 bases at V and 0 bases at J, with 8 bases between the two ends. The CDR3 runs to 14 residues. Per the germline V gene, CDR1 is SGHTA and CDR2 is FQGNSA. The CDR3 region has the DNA TGTGCCAGCAGCTTAACAGGTGACTCCTACGAGCAGTACTTC. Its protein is CASSLTGDSYEQYF.

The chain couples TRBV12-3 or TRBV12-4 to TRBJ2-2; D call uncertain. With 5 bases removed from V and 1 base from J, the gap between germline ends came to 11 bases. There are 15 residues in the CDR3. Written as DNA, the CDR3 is TGTGCCAGCAGTCCCCCGTTAGGGAACACCGGGGAGCTGTTTTTT. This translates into CASSPPLGNTGELFF.

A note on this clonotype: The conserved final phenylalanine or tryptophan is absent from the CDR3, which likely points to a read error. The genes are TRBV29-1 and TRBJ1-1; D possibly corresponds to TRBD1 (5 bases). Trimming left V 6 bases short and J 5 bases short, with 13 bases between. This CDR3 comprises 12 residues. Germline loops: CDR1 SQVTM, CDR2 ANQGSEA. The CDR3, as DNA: TGCAGCGTCGTGACGGGGCAGACTGAAGCTTTCCTT. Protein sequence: CSVVTGQTEAFL.

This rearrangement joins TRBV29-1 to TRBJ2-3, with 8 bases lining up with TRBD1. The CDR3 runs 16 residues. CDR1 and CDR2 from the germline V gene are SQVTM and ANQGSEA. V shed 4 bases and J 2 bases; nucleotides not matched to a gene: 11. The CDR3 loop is CSVVSDRETNTDTQYF. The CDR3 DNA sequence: TGCAGCGTTGTCTCGGACAGGGAAACAAACACAGATACGCAGTATTTT.

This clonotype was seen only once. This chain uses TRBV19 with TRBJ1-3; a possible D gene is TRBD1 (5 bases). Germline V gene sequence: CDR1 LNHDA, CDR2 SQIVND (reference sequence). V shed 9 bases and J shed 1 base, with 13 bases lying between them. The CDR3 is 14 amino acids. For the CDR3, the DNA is TGTGCCAGCAGACTGGGGGTATCTGGAAACACCATATATTTT. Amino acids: CASRLGVSGNTIYF.

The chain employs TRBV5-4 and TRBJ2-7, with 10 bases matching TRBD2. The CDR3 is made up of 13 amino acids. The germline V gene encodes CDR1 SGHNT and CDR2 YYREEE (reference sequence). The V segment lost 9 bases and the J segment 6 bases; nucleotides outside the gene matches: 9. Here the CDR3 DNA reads TGTGCCACCGCTTGGGGGACTAGCGCCGAGCAGTACTTC. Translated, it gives CATAWGTSAEQYF.

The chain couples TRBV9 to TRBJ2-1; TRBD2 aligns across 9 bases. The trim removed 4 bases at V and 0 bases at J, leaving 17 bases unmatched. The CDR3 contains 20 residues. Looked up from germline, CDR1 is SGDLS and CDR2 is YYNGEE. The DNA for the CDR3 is TGTGCCAGCAGCCTGGGGGGACGCGGGAGGGAGGGAAGCTCCTACAATGAGCAGTTCTTC. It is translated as CASSLGGRGREGSSYNEQFF.

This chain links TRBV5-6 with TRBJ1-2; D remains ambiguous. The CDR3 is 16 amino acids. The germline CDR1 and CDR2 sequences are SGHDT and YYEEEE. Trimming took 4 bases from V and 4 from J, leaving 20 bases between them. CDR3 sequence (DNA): TGTGCCAGCAGCCCCATAACCAGACCGACATCCTATGGCTACACCTTC. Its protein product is CASSPITRPTSYGYTF.

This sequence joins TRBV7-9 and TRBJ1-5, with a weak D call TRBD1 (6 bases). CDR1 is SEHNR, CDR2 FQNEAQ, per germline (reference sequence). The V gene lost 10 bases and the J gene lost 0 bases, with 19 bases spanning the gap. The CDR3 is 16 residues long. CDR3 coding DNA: TGTGCCAACCAGACAGGACCTCCCTATAGCAATCAGCCCCAGCATTTT. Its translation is CANQTGPPYSNQPQHF.